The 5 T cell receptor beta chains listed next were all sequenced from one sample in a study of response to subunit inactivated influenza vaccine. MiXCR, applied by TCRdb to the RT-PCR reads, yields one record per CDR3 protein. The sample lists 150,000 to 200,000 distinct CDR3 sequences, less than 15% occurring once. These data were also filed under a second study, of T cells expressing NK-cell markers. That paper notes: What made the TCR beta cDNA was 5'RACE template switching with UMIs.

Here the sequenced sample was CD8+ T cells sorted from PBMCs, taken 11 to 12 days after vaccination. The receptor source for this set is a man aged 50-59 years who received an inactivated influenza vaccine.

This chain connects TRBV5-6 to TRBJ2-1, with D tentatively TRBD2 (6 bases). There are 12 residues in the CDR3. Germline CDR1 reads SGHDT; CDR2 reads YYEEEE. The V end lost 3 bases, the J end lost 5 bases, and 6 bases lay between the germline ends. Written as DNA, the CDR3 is TGTGCCAGCAGCTGGGGGGACAATGAGCAGTTCTTC. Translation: CASSWGDNEQFF.

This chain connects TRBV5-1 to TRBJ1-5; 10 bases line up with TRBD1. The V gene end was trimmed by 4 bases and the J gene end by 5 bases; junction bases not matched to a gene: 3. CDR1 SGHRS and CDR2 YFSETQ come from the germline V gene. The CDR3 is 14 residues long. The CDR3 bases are TGCGCCAGCAGCACAGGGACAGGGGATCAGCCCCAGCATTTT. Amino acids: CASSTGTGDQPQHF.

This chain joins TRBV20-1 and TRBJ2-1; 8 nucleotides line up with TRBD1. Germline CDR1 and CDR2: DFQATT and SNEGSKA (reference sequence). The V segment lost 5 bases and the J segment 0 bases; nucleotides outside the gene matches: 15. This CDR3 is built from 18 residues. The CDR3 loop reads CSASTGELFGVSYNEQFF. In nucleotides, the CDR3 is TGCAGTGCTTCGACAGGGGAGTTGTTCGGGGTCTCCTACAATGAGCAGTTCTTC.

The CDR3: CASSPGPGLASYNEQFF. Written as DNA, the CDR3 is TGTGCCAGCAGCCCCGGTCCGGGACTAGCGAGCTACAATGAGCAGTTCTTC. The chain links TRBV7-3 to TRBJ2-1; TRBD2 agrees at 10 bases. The germline CDR1 and CDR2 sequences are SGHTA and FQGTGA. The CDR3 spans 17 residues. The junction had 10 bases not matched to a gene; V was cut back by 5 bases and J by 3 bases. The entire variable domain, with the rest obtained from reference TRBV7-3 and TRBJ2-1, is as follows: GAGVSQTPSNKVTEKGKYVELRCDPISGHTALYWYRQSLGQGPEFLIYFQGTGAADDSGLPNDRFFAVRPEGSVSTLKIQRTERGDSAVYLCASSPGPGLASYNEQFFGPGTRLTVL.

In nucleotides, the CDR3 is TGTGCCAGCAGCGGGTTAGACAGGGGGAACTATGGCTACACCTTC. Translation: CASSGLDRGNYGYTF. This sequence joins TRBV7-9 and TRBJ1-2; 9 nucleotides align to TRBD1. CDR1 is SEHNR and CDR2 is FQNEAQ in the germline V gene (reference sequence). The CDR3 runs 15 residues. V lost 5 bases to trimming and J lost 2 bases; unmatched junction nucleotides: 6.